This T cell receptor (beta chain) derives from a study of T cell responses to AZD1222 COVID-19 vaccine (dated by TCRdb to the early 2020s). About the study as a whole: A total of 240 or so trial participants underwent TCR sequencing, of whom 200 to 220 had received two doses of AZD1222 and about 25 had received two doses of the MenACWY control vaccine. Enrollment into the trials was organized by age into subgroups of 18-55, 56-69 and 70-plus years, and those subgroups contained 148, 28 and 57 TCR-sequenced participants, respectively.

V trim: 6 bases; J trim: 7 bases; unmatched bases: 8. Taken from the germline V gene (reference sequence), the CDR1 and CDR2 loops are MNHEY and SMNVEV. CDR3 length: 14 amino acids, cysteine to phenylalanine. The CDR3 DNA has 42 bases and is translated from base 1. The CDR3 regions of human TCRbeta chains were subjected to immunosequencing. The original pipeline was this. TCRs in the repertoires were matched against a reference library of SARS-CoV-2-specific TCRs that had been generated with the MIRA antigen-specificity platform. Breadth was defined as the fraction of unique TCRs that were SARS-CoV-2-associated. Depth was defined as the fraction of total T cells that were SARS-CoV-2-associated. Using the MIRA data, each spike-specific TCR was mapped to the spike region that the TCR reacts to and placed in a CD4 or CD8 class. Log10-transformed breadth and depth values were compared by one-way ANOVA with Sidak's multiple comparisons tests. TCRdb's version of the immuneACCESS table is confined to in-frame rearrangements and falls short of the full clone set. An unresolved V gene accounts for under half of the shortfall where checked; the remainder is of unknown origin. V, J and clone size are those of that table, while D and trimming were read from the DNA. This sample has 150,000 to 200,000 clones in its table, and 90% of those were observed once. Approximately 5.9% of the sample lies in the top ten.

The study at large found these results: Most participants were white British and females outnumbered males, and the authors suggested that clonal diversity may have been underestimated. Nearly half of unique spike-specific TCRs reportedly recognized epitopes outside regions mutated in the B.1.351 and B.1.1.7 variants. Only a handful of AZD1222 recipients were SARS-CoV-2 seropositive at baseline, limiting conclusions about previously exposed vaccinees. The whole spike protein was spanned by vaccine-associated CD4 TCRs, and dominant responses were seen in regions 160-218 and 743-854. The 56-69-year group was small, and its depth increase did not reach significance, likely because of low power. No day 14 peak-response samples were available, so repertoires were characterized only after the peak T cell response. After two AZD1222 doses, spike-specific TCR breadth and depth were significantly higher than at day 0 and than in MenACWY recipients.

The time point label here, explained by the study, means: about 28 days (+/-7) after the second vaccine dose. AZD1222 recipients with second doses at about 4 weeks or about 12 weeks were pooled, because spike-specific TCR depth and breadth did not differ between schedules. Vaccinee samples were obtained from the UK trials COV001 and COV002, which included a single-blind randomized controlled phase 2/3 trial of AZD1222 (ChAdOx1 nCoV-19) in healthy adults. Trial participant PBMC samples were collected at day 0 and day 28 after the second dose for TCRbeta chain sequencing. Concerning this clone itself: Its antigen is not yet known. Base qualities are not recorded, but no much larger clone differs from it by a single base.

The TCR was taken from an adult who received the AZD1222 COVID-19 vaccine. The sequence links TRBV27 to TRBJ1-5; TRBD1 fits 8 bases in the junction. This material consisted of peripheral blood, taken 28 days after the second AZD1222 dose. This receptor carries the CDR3 CASSPGTGGQPQHF. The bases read TGTGCCAGCAGCCCCGGGACAGGAGGCCAGCCCCAGCATTTT.